Presented here are 22 T cell receptor beta chains from one specimen sequenced in a study of blood T cells in healthy people across ages (dated by TCRdb to the mid-2010s). The library came from 5' RACE. The sequencing machine was an Illumina HiSeq 2500. A second PCR of roughly 6 to 11 cycles was run with a J-beta primer mix and a sample-barcoded 5' primer. In TCRdb, the public reads were trimmed at Q25 with fastp and aligned with MiXCR, with productive beta chains retained. A single entry per CDR3 protein holds the most common genes and DNA from its merged rows. The sample table lists about 1 million distinct CDR3 sequences, under 55% of them with a count of one. The ten largest clones represent 15% to 20% of the sample. The specimen was blood. All receptors come from a woman between 55 and 75 years old in good health.

This clonotype was seen a few times. V gene TRBV9 combines with J gene TRBJ2-6; TRBD1 matches at 8 bases. CDR1 is SGDLS, CDR2 YYNGEE, per germline. The CDR3 sequence is 18 residues long. Losses at the gene ends were 4 bases for V and 0 bases for J; bases not matched to a gene: 9. The CDR3 here is CASSLRGQGGSGANVLTF. The CDR3 DNA reads TGTGCCAGCAGCCTACGAGGACAGGGCGGCTCTGGGGCCAACGTCCTGACTTTC.

The chain carries TRBV5-1 and TRBJ2-5; TRBD2 aligns across 7 bases. Germline V lookup: CDR1 SGHRS, CDR2 YFSETQ. This CDR3 spans 14 amino acids. Unmatched junction bases numbered 4, after V lost 0 bases and J lost 5 bases. The CDR3 DNA sequence: TGCGCCAGCAGCTTGGCAGCGGGACCCGAGACCCAGTACTTC. Amino acids: CASSLAAGPETQYF. Variable domain in full (rest from reference TRBV5-1 and TRBJ2-5): KAGVTQTPRYLIKTRGQQVTLSCSPISGHRSVSWYQQTPGQGLQFLFEYFSETQRNKGNFPGRFSGRQFSNSRSEMNVSTLELGDSALYLCASSLAAGPETQYFGPGTRLLVL.

This sequence joins TRBV14 and TRBJ2-4; 12 nucleotides line up with TRBD1. The J call may not be correct, given that the DNA end is closer to TRBJ2-7. Germline lookup yields CDR1 SGHDN and CDR2 FVKESK. The CDR3 covers 15 residues. CDR3 sequence reads: CASSHGTGGFYEQYF. The CDR3 DNA sequence: TGTGCCAGCAGCCACGGGACAGGGGGCTTTTACGAGCAGTACTTC.

This clonotype was seen just once. The V gene is TRBV25-1, the J gene TRBJ1-1; D ambiguous. This CDR3 is 14 amino acids long. The germline V and J ends were trimmed by 4 bases and 4 bases, with 13 bases remaining between them. CDR1 MGHDK and CDR2 SYGVNS come from the germline V gene. The CDR3: CASSAGEGTTEAFF. The CDR3 nucleotides read TGTGCCAGCAGTGCGGGTGAAGGAACCACTGAAGCTTTCTTT.

This chain links TRBV12-3 or TRBV12-4 with TRBJ2-2; D is undetermined. V lost 7 bases, J lost 0 bases, and 3 bases lay in between. The CDR3 contains 12 residues. DNA for the CDR3: TGTGCCAGCAATGCGAACACCGGGGAGCTGTTTTTT. The encoded protein is CASNANTGELFF.

This clonotype was detected once. This sequence joins TRBV7-9 and TRBJ2-1, with D maybe TRBD1 (6 bases). The V gene's germline CDR1 is SEHNR and CDR2 FQNEAQ (reference sequence). This CDR3 has 16 amino acids. Trimming stripped 2 bases from V and 6 bases from J, with 17 bases between. This CDR3 reads CASSLRQGNTRNEQFF. The CDR3 nucleotides read TGTGCCAGCAGCTTACGTCAGGGGAACACGCGCAATGAGCAGTTCTTC.

This clonotype appeared a few times. The V call is TRBV4-1, the J call TRBJ2-3, with no clear D. Germline V gene sequence: CDR1 MGHRA, CDR2 YSYEKL. Trimming removed 0 bases at V and 2 bases at J, with 12 bases between. The CDR3 covers 16 residues. CDR3 DNA: TGCGCCAGCAGCCAAGATTCCTCATTCAACACAGATACGCAGTATTTT. This encodes CASSQDSSFNTDTQYF.

The chain combines TRBV2 with TRBJ1-4, with D unresolved. Looked up from germline, CDR1 is SNHLY and CDR2 is FYNNEI. V was shortened by 3 bases and J by 0 bases, with 11 bases between the two germline ends. The CDR3 is 16 residues long. The DNA of the CDR3 is TGTGCCAGCAGTGAGACTCCTACCGCAACTAATGAAAAACTGTTTTTT. Protein product: CASSETPTATNEKLFF.

This clonotype was seen a few times. This rearrangement joins TRBV9 to TRBJ1-6; no clear D gene. Trimming left V 3 bases short and J 8 bases short, with 9 bases between. The V gene's germline CDR1 is SGDLS and CDR2 YYNGEE. The CDR3 consists of 13 residues. The CDR3 here is CASSANSDSPLHF. In DNA, the CDR3 is TGTGCCAGCAGCGCAAACAGTGATTCACCCCTCCACTTT.

This rearrangement joins TRBV7-9 to TRBJ2-3; weak D call: TRBD1 (5 bases). Trimming took off 8 bases at V and 0 bases at J, with 12 bases between the two ends. This CDR3 contains 14 residues. Per germline, CDR1 SEHNR and CDR2 FQNEAQ (reference sequence). DNA of the CDR3: TGTGCCAGCTGGGGCATTTCTAGCACAGATACGCAGTATTTT. It codes for CASWGISSTDTQYF.

V gene TRBV7-4 combines with J gene TRBJ1-5, with 8 positions matching TRBD1. Germline CDR1 reads SGHVT; CDR2 reads SQSDAQ. This CDR3 is 18 amino acids long. V dropped 8 bases and J dropped 0; count of bases not matched to a gene: 15. The CDR3 DNA sequence: TGTGCCAGCTGGGGACAGGCCCTTCCCTCTCATAGCAATCAGCCCCAGCATTTT. This sequence encodes CASWGQALPSHSNQPQHF. The whole variable domain, remainder taken from reference TRBV7-4 and TRBJ1-5, is GAGVSQSPRYKVAKRGRDVALRCDSISGHVTLYWYRQTLGQGSEVLTYSQSDAQRDKSGRPSGRFSAERPERSVSTLKIQRTEQGDSAVYLCASWGQALPSHSNQPQHFGDGTRLSIL.

This clonotype has at least ten counts. V gene TRBV27 combines with J gene TRBJ2-7; the D call may be TRBD1 or TRBD2 (7 bases each). The CDR3 covers 14 residues. Germline V lookup: CDR1 MNHEY, CDR2 SMNVEV (reference sequence). Trimming removed 6 bases from V and 2 bases from J, with 14 bases in between. CDR3 sequence: CASRQGTTPYEQYF. The CDR3 DNA reads TGTGCCAGCAGACAGGGGACTACACCCTACGAGCAGTACTTC.

This clonotype was observed a handful of times. This rearrangement joins TRBV28 to TRBJ2-3; TRBD2 might be the D (5 bases). Looked up from germline, CDR1 is MDHEN and CDR2 is SYDVKM. This CDR3 has 13 amino acids. Trimming stripped 6 bases from V and 2 bases from J, with 9 bases between. The CDR3 reads CASRSGYTDTQYF. The CDR3 bases are TGTGCCAGCAGAAGCGGATACACAGATACGCAGTATTTT.

This chain uses TRBV20-1 with TRBJ2-7, with D perhaps matching TRBD2 (6 bases). The CDR3 extends over 11 amino acids. With 8 bases removed from V and 3 bases from J, the gap between germline ends came to 11 bases. Germline assignment: CDR1 DFQATT and CDR2 SNEGSKA (reference sequence). CDR3 amino acids: CSPGDGYEQYF. CDR3 DNA: TGCAGTCCGGGAGACGGCTACGAGCAGTACTTC.

The chain carries TRBV20-1 and TRBJ2-5; weak D call: TRBD2 (6 bases). With the DNA end fitting TRBJ2-7 better, the J assignment may be wrong. The CDR3 spans 13 residues. Germline loops: CDR1 DFQATT, CDR2 SNEGSKA (reference sequence). The chain's CDR3 is CSAGTGRALEQYF. Here the CDR3 DNA reads TGCAGTGCCGGGACTGGCAGGGCCCTCGAGCAGTACTTC.

This clonotype has only one observation. This may be a read error, as it is one base from a much larger clone. This rearrangement joins TRBV2 to TRBJ2-4; TRBD2 matches 7 bases. The CDR3 covers 12 residues. J gave up 13 bases and V 7 bases, and 10 bases lay outside the gene matches. Germline V gene lookup returns CDR1 SNHLY and CDR2 FYNNEI. The CDR3 is CASTPAGREQYF. CDR3 in DNA: TGTGCCAGCACACCAGCAGGGCGGGAGCAGTACTTC.

Comment on this clonotype: One end of the junction is discordant with germline, which a read error may explain. The chain links TRBV11-2 to TRBJ2-7; TRBD2 might be the D (7 bases). The CDR3 contains 15 residues. Germline CDR1 and CDR2: SGHAT and FQNNGV. CDR3 DNA sequence: TGTGCCAGCAGCTTCTCCAAGGGGGGGTCCTATGAGCAGTACTTC. As protein: CASSFSKGGSYEQYF.

This clonotype showed up just a few times. V usage is TRBV5-1 and J usage is TRBJ2-7, with D uncertain. CDR1 SGHRS and CDR2 YFSETQ come from the germline V gene. CDR3 length: 14 amino acids. V lost 1 base, J lost 2 bases, and 10 bases lay in between. CDR3 nucleotide sequence: TGCGCCAGCAGCTTGCTTGCGCAGACCTACGAGCAGTACTTC. This gives the protein CASSLLAQTYEQYF.

This clonotype was observed a handful of times. The chain couples TRBV6-2 or TRBV6-3 to TRBJ1-5; 8 bases are a match to TRBD1. The germline V gene has CDR1 MNHEY and CDR2 SVGEGT. V was clipped by 8 bases and J by 2 bases; unmatched bases: 11. CDR3 length equals 16 residues. The CDR3 DNA sequence: TGTGCCAGCCGCCCCGACAGGGGTTTCGGCAATCAGCCCCAGCATTTT. Its protein is CASRPDRGFGNQPQHF.

J is TRBJ2-1 and V is TRBV28, with 9 bases identical to TRBD2. This CDR3 is built from 14 residues. CDR1 MDHEN and CDR2 SYDVKM come from the germline V gene. V shed 8 bases and J 8 bases; nucleotides not matched to a gene: 10. The CDR3 DNA reads as TGTGCCAGCTCGGCTAGCGGGACGTTACATGAGCAGTTCTTC. This encodes CASSASGTLHEQFF. Full variable domain (outside the CDR3, taken from reference TRBV28 and TRBJ2-1): DVKVTQSSRYLVKRTGEKVFLECVQDMDHENMFWYRQDPGLGLRLIYFSYDVKMKEKGDIPEGYSVSREKKERFSLILESASTNQTSMYLCASSASGTLHEQFFGPGTRLTVL.

The chain links TRBV20-1 to TRBJ1-6; TRBD1 aligns across 7 bases. In germline, CDR1 is DFQATT, CDR2 SNEGSKA (reference sequence). The J segment lost 4 bases and the V segment lost 0 bases, leaving 6 bases of the junction unmatched. The CDR3 is 16 amino acids. CDR3 DNA sequence: TGCAGTGCTAGAGATCAGAGGGGGCCGTATAATTCACCCCTCCACTTT. Protein sequence: CSARDQRGPYNSPLHF.

The gene calls are TRBV15 and TRBJ2-1, with TRBD2 matching over 10 bases. Losses at the gene ends were 2 bases for V and 5 bases for J; bases not matched to a gene: 3. This CDR3 has 15 amino acids. The germline CDR1 and CDR2 sequences are LNHNV and YYDKDF (reference sequence). The CDR3 sequence: CATSRQSGRDNEQFF. The CDR3 DNA is TGTGCCACCAGCAGACAAAGCGGGAGGGACAATGAGCAGTTCTTC.